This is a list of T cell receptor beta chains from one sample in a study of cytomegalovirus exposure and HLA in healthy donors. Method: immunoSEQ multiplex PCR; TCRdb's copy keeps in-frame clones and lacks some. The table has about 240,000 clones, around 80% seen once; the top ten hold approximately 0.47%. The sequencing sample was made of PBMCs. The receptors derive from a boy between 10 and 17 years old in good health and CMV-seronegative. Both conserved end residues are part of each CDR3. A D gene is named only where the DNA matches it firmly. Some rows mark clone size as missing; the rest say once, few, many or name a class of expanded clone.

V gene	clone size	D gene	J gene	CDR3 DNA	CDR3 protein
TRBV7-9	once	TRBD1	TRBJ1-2	TGTGCCAGCAGCGCGGGACAGGGTGATAATGGCTACACCTTC	CASSAGQGDNGYTF
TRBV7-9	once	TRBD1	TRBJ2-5	TGTGCCAGCAGCTCTCAGGGGGCTCCGGAGACCCAGTACTTC	CASSSQGAPETQYF
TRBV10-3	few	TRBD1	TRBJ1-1	TGTGCCATCAGAGGACAGGAATTTGACACTGAAGCTTTCTTT	CAIRGQEFDTEAFF
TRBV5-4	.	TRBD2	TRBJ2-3	TGTGCCAGCAGCTTCGCGTTGACTAGCGGGAGTTCAGATACGCAGTATTTT	CASSFALTSGSSDTQYF
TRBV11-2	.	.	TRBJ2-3	TGTGCCAGTCCGGCCCCTTCGGGTTATACGCAGTATTTT	CASPAPSGYTQYF
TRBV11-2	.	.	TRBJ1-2	TGTGCCAGCAGCCGCTCGGCCCCGGGAGGAAACTATGGCTACACCTTC	CASSRSAPGGNYGYTF
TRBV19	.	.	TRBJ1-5	TGTGCCAGTAGTATAGGAGGGCCGGATGGGAAGCCCCAGCATTTT	CASSIGGPDGKPQHF
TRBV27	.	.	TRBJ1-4	TGTGCCAGCAGCACACGACTGGGAGGGACTAATGAAAAACTGTTTTTT	CASSTRLGGTNEKLFF
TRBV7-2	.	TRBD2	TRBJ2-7	TGTGCCAGCAGCTTAGTGGCGGGAGGAGGTTACGAGCAGTACTTC	CASSLVAGGGYEQYF
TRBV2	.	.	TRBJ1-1	TGTGCCAGCAGTGACCGTGAAGCTTTCTTT	CASSDREAFF
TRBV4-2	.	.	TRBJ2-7	TGTGCCAGCAGCCTAGACAGTATAGGGGTGGAGGGGTGGGTGCAGTACTTC	CASSLDSIGVEGWVQYF
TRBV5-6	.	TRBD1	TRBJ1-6	TGTGCCAGCAGCGCGTGGGACAGGGGTTCACCCCTCCACTTT	CASSAWDRGSPLHF